A selection of T cell receptor beta chains follows, all from one sample in a study of blood T cell repertoires in COVID-19. Sequenced by immunoSEQ multiplex PCR; TCRdb stores in-frame clones only, minus some. The sample yields 55,000 to 65,000 clones, roughly 80% seen once. Sequencing was carried out using peripheral blood. The receptors originated from a man aged 55 to 70 with acute or convalescent COVID-19. Each CDR3 is given with its conserved first and last residue. A D gene is named only where the DNA matches it firmly. A row's size may be missing; if present it is once, few, many or a size class.

CDR3aa: CASSQGDRGAYNEQFF
CDR3nt: TGCGCCAGCAGCCAAGGGGACAGGGGGGCCTACAATGAGCAGTTCTTC
d_gene: TRBD1
abundance: once
j_gene: TRBJ2-1
v_gene: TRBV5-1

CDR3aa: CASSLTLAGAGYNEQFF
CDR3nt: TGCGCCAGCAGCTTGACACTAGCGGGGGCCGGGTACAATGAGCAGTTCTTC
d_gene: TRBD2
abundance: few
j_gene: TRBJ2-1
v_gene: TRBV5-1

CDR3aa: CSASRGGELFF
CDR3nt: TGCAGTGCTAGCAGGGGCGGGGAGCTGTTTTTT
d_gene: NA
abundance: NA
j_gene: TRBJ2-2
v_gene: TRBV20-1

CDR3aa: CSASDRGRYNEQFF
CDR3nt: TGCAGTGCTAGTGACAGGGGCCGTTACAATGAGCAGTTCTTC
d_gene: TRBD1
abundance: NA
j_gene: TRBJ2-1
v_gene: TRBV20-1

CDR3aa: CASSPQGLDYEQYF
CDR3nt: TGTGCCAGCAGCCCTCAGGGGTTGGACTACGAGCAGTACTTC
d_gene: NA
abundance: NA
j_gene: TRBJ2-7
v_gene: TRBV9

CDR3aa: CATSRGGQETQYF
CDR3nt: TGTGCCACTTCCCGGGGGGGACAAGAGACCCAGTACTTC
d_gene: TRBD2
abundance: NA
j_gene: TRBJ2-5
v_gene: TRBV6-5

CDR3aa: CASSLGAVSGANVLTF
CDR3nt: TGTGCCAGCAGTTTAGGGGCCGTCTCTGGGGCCAACGTCCTGACTTTC
d_gene: NA
abundance: NA
j_gene: TRBJ2-6
v_gene: TRBV28

CDR3aa: CASSSRIGNTIYF
CDR3nt: TGTGCCAGCAGTTCTAGAATTGGAAACACCATATATTTT
d_gene: NA
abundance: once
j_gene: TRBJ1-3
v_gene: TRBV7-2

CDR3aa: CASSERQGDGYTF
CDR3nt: TGTGCCAGCAGTGAACGGCAGGGGGATGGCTACACCTTC
d_gene: TRBD1
abundance: NA
j_gene: TRBJ1-2
v_gene: TRBV2

CDR3aa: CALGGSTQYF
CDR3nt: TGTGCCCTAGGGGGAAGTACGCAGTATTTT
d_gene: NA
abundance: NA
j_gene: TRBJ2-3
v_gene: TRBV30

CDR3aa: CASSYGGRPGYTF
CDR3nt: TGTGCCAGCAGTTACGGGGGCCGTCCGGGCTACACCTTC
d_gene: NA
abundance: once
j_gene: TRBJ1-2
v_gene: TRBV6-2/TRBV6-3

CDR3aa: CASSSTSGGVRETQYF
CDR3nt: TGTGCCAGCAGCTCTACTAGCGGGGGGGTCCGGGAGACCCAGTACTTC
d_gene: TRBD2
abundance: NA
j_gene: TRBJ2-5
v_gene: TRBV5-4

CDR3aa: CASSLGDSLGGYTF
CDR3nt: TGCGCCAGCAGCTTGGGGGACAGTCTTGGCGGCTACACCTTC
d_gene: TRBD1
abundance: once
j_gene: TRBJ1-2
v_gene: TRBV5-1

CDR3aa: CASMLLGGAEAFF
CDR3nt: TGTGCCAGCATGTTATTGGGAGGCGCTGAAGCTTTCTTT
d_gene: NA
abundance: few
j_gene: TRBJ1-1
v_gene: TRBV6-5

CDR3aa: CASSRTSGYSYEQYF
CDR3nt: TGTGCCAGCAGCCGGACTAGCGGATACTCCTACGAGCAGTACTTC
d_gene: TRBD2
abundance: NA
j_gene: TRBJ2-7
v_gene: TRBV5-4

CDR3aa: CAWSEGSNTEAFF
CDR3nt: TGTGCCTGGAGTGAGGGGTCGAACACTGAAGCTTTCTTT
d_gene: NA
abundance: NA
j_gene: TRBJ1-1
v_gene: TRBV30

CDR3aa: CASSLLGGTALNEQFF
CDR3nt: TGCGCCAGCAGCTTGTTGGGGGGGACCGCTCTCAATGAGCAGTTCTTC
d_gene: TRBD2
abundance: NA
j_gene: TRBJ2-1
v_gene: TRBV5-1

CDR3aa: CASSFRGTDTQYF
CDR3nt: TGTGCCAGCAGCTTCAGGGGGACAGATACGCAGTATTTT
d_gene: TRBD1
abundance: NA
j_gene: TRBJ2-3
v_gene: TRBV7-8